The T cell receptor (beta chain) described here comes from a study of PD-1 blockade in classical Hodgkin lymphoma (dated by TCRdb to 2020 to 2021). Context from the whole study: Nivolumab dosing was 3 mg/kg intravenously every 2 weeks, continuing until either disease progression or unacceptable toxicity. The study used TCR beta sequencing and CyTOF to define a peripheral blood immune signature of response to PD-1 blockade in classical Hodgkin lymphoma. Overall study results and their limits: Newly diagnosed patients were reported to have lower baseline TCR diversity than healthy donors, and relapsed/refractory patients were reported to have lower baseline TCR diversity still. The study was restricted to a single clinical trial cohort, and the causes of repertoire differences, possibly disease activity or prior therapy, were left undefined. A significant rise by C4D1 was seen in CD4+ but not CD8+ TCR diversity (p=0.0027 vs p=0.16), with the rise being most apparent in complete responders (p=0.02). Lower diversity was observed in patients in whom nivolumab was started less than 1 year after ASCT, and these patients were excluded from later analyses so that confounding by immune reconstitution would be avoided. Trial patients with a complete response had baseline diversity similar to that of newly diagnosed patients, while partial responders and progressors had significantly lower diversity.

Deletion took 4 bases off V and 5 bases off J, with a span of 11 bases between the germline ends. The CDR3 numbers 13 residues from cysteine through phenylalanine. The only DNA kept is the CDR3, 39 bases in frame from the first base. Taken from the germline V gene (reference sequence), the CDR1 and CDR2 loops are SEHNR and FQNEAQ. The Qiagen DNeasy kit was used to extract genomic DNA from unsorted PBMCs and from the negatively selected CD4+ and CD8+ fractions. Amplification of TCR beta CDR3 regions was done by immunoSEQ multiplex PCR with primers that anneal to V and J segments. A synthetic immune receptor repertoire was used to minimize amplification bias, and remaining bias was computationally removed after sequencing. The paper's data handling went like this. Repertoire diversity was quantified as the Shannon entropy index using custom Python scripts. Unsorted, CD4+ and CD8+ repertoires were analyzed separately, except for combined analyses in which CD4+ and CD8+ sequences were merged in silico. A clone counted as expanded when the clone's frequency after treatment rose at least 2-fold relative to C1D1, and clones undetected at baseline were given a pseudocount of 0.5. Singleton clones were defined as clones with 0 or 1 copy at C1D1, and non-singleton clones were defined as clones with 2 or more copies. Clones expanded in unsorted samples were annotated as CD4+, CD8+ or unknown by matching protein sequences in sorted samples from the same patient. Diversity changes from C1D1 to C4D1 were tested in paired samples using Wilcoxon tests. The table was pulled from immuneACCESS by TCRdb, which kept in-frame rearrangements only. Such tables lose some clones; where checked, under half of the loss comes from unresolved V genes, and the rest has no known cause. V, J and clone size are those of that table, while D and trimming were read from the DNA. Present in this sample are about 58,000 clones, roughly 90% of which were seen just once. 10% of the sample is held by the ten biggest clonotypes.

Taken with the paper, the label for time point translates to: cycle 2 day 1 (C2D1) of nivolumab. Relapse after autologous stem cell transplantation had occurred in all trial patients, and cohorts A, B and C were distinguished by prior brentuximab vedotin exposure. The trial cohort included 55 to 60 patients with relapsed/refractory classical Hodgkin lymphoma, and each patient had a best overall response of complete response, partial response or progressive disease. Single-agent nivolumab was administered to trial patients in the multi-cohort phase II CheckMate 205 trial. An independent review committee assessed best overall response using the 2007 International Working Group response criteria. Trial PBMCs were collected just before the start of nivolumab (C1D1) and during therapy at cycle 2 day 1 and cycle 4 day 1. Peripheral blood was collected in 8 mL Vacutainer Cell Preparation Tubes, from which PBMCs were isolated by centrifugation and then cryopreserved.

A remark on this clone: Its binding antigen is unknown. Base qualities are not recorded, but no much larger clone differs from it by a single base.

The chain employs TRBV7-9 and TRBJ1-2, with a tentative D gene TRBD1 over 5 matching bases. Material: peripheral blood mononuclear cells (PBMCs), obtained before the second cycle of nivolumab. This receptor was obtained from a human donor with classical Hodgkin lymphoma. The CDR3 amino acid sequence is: CASSSSTAYGYTF. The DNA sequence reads TGTGCCAGCAGCTCATCGACAGCTTATGGCTACACCTTC.